A selection of T cell receptor beta chains follows, all from one sample in a study of beta chain features in type 1 diabetes. The table came from immunoSEQ multiplex PCR; TCRdb's copy has only in-frame clones and leaves some out. The repertoire holds around 300,000 clones, with 11% as singletons. The sequenced material came from naive CD4+ T cells from blood. Receptors were obtained from a woman in her 30s in good health. CDR3s include the opening cysteine and the closing phenylalanine or tryptophan. A D gene is named only where the DNA matches it firmly. The listing skips clone size in some rows; elsewhere it reads once, few, many or a size class.

V gene: TRBV5-1; D gene: TRBD2; clone size: few; J gene: TRBJ2-1; CDR3 protein: CARDVQGKELAGGPENEQFF; CDR3 DNA: TGCGCCAGGGACGTACAGGGGAAAGAGCTAGCGGGAGGGCCGGAAAATGAGCAGTTCTTC
V gene: TRBV29-1; D gene: NA; clone size: NA; J gene: TRBJ2-1; CDR3 protein: CNVAGLHDTNEQFF; CDR3 DNA: TGCAACGTCGCGGGACTCCACGACACCAATGAGCAGTTCTTC
V gene: TRBV7-2; D gene: TRBD1; clone size: few; J gene: TRBJ1-2; CDR3 protein: CASSLGGTGAEDNYGYTF; CDR3 DNA: TGTGCCAGCAGCTTAGGCGGGACAGGGGCTGAAGATAACTATGGCTACACCTTC
V gene: TRBV6-6; D gene: TRBD1; clone size: NA; J gene: TRBJ2-7; CDR3 protein: CASSRGQGAHEQYF; CDR3 DNA: TGTGCCAGCAGTAGAGGACAGGGGGCCCACGAGCAGTACTTC
V gene: TRBV2; D gene: TRBD2; clone size: few; J gene: TRBJ2-5; CDR3 protein: CASSGTSGSQETQYF; CDR3 DNA: TGTGCCAGCAGTGGGACTAGCGGGAGCCAAGAGACCCAGTACTTC
V gene: TRBV10-3; D gene: NA; clone size: NA; J gene: TRBJ2-7; CDR3 protein: CAISERDEQYF; CDR3 DNA: TGTGCCATCAGTGAGAGAGACGAGCAGTACTTC
V gene: TRBV5-1; D gene: TRBD2; clone size: NA; J gene: TRBJ2-7; CDR3 protein: CASSLEVAGVEQYF; CDR3 DNA: TGCGCCAGCAGCTTGGAGGTAGCGGGAGTCGAGCAGTACTTC
V gene: TRBV7-9; D gene: TRBD2; clone size: few; J gene: TRBJ2-5; CDR3 protein: CASSLAGAQTQYF; CDR3 DNA: TGTGCCAGCAGTCTAGCGGGAGCCCAGACCCAGTACTTC
V gene: TRBV25-1; D gene: TRBD1; clone size: NA; J gene: TRBJ2-2; CDR3 protein: CASSGGQGANTGELFF; CDR3 DNA: TGTGCCAGCAGTGGGGGACAGGGGGCGAACACCGGGGAGCTGTTTTTT
V gene: TRBV11-2; D gene: NA; clone size: few; J gene: TRBJ2-1; CDR3 protein: CASSLGAEGEQFF; CDR3 DNA: TGTGCCAGCAGCTTAGGGGCGGAGGGTGAGCAGTTCTTC
V gene: TRBV5-4; D gene: TRBD1; clone size: few; J gene: TRBJ2-7; CDR3 protein: CASSFLSDRRYF; CDR3 DNA: TGTGCCAGCAGCTTTCTTTCGGACAGGCGGTACTTC
V gene: TRBV7-9; D gene: TRBD1; clone size: few; J gene: TRBJ1-4; CDR3 protein: CASSFGTGDEKLFF; CDR3 DNA: TGTGCCAGCAGCTTCGGTACAGGGGATGAAAAACTGTTTTTT
V gene: TRBV28; D gene: TRBD2; clone size: few; J gene: TRBJ2-3; CDR3 protein: CASSLPSGGGVGDTQYF; CDR3 DNA: TGTGCCAGCAGTTTACCCTCCGGGGGAGGGGTCGGAGATACGCAGTATTTT
V gene: TRBV5-1; D gene: TRBD1; clone size: few; J gene: TRBJ2-1; CDR3 protein: CASSLTTGGRYNEQFF; CDR3 DNA: TGCGCCAGCAGCTTGACGACAGGGGGGCGGTACAATGAGCAGTTCTTC
V gene: TRBV7-3; D gene: NA; clone size: few; J gene: TRBJ2-5; CDR3 protein: CASSYDRQETQYF; CDR3 DNA: TGTGCCAGCAGCTACGACAGGCAAGAGACCCAGTACTTC
V gene: TRBV15; D gene: TRBD2; clone size: NA; J gene: TRBJ2-1; CDR3 protein: CATSRQGLAGAGSYNEQFF; CDR3 DNA: TGTGCCACCAGCAGGCAGGGACTAGCGGGAGCGGGGTCCTACAATGAGCAGTTCTTC
V gene: TRBV28; D gene: NA; clone size: NA; J gene: TRBJ2-3; CDR3 protein: CASSLSAVRLTDTQYF; CDR3 DNA: TGTGCCAGCAGTTTATCTGCGGTGCGGCTCACAGATACGCAGTATTTT
V gene: TRBV9; D gene: TRBD2; clone size: NA; J gene: TRBJ2-1; CDR3 protein: CASSVVDGGLAGRLEQFF; CDR3 DNA: TGTGCCAGCAGCGTAGTAGATGGGGGGCTAGCGGGAAGGCTTGAGCAGTTCTTC
V gene: TRBV18; D gene: TRBD2; clone size: NA; J gene: TRBJ2-4; CDR3 protein: CASSPLGTSEKNIQYF; CDR3 DNA: TGTGCCAGCTCACCACTTGGGACTAGCGAGAAAAACATTCAGTACTTC
V gene: TRBV4-1; D gene: NA; clone size: NA; J gene: TRBJ1-1; CDR3 protein: CASSQDFRGNTEAFF; CDR3 DNA: TGCGCCAGCAGCCAAGATTTTCGGGGAAACACTGAAGCTTTCTTT
V gene: TRBV5-1; D gene: NA; clone size: few; J gene: TRBJ2-5; CDR3 protein: CASSLVGEAQETQYF; CDR3 DNA: TGCGCCAGCAGCTTGGTCGGGGAGGCCCAAGAGACCCAGTACTTC
V gene: TRBV7-9; D gene: NA; clone size: NA; J gene: TRBJ1-1; CDR3 protein: CASSLLAGNTEAFF; CDR3 DNA: TGTGCCAGCAGCTTACTGGCAGGGAACACTGAAGCTTTCTTT
V gene: TRBV19; D gene: NA; clone size: NA; J gene: TRBJ2-5; CDR3 protein: CASSIHREETQYF; CDR3 DNA: TGTGCCAGTAGTATCCACAGGGAGGAGACCCAGTACTTC
V gene: TRBV7-9; D gene: NA; clone size: NA; J gene: TRBJ2-3; CDR3 protein: CASSYGGDSTDTQYF; CDR3 DNA: TGTGCCAGCAGCTACGGTGGTGACTCCACAGATACGCAGTATTTT
V gene: TRBV18; D gene: NA; clone size: NA; J gene: TRBJ2-7; CDR3 protein: CASSPTRGSYEQYF; CDR3 DNA: TGTGCCAGCTCGCCGACTAGGGGCTCCTACGAGCAGTACTTC
V gene: TRBV5-1; D gene: TRBD2; clone size: few; J gene: TRBJ2-7; CDR3 protein: CASSGASGYYEQYF; CDR3 DNA: TGCGCCAGCAGCGGGGCTAGCGGGTACTACGAGCAGTACTTC
V gene: TRBV28; D gene: TRBD1; clone size: few; J gene: TRBJ2-5; CDR3 protein: CASSFGTGALETQYF; CDR3 DNA: TGTGCCAGCAGTTTTGGGACAGGGGCCCTTGAGACCCAGTACTTC
V gene: TRBV14; D gene: TRBD2; clone size: NA; J gene: TRBJ2-7; CDR3 protein: CASSQDIIGGAEQYF; CDR3 DNA: TGTGCCAGCAGCCAAGATATTATCGGGGGGGCCGAGCAGTACTTC
V gene: TRBV18; D gene: NA; clone size: few; J gene: TRBJ2-5; CDR3 protein: CASSSQETQYF; CDR3 DNA: TGTGCCAGCTCATCTCAAGAGACCCAGTACTTC
V gene: TRBV27; D gene: TRBD1; clone size: NA; J gene: TRBJ2-1; CDR3 protein: CASSFGTDAYNEQFF; CDR3 DNA: TGTGCCAGCAGTTTCGGGACAGATGCCTACAATGAGCAGTTCTTC
V gene: TRBV5-6; D gene: TRBD2; clone size: NA; J gene: TRBJ2-7; CDR3 protein: CASSLMGLAIREQYF; CDR3 DNA: TGTGCCAGCAGCTTAATGGGACTAGCTATACGCGAGCAGTACTTC
V gene: TRBV18; D gene: TRBD2; clone size: NA; J gene: TRBJ2-3; CDR3 protein: CASSPGLAGGPSDTQYF; CDR3 DNA: TGTGCCAGCTCTCCGGGACTAGCGGGAGGGCCATCAGATACGCAGTATTTT
V gene: TRBV27; D gene: TRBD1; clone size: few; J gene: TRBJ1-2; CDR3 protein: CASSLGGTAHYGYTF; CDR3 DNA: TGTGCCAGCAGTTTAGGCGGGACAGCACACTATGGCTACACCTTC
V gene: TRBV18; D gene: TRBD2; clone size: NA; J gene: TRBJ2-1; CDR3 protein: CASSPNLAGVLYNEQFF; CDR3 DNA: TGTGCCAGCTCACCAAATCTAGCGGGAGTATTATACAATGAGCAGTTCTTC
V gene: TRBV14; D gene: TRBD1; clone size: NA; J gene: TRBJ1-1; CDR3 protein: CASRKQGARTEAFF; CDR3 DNA: TGTGCCAGCAGGAAACAGGGGGCGCGGACTGAAGCTTTCTTT
V gene: TRBV7-3; D gene: NA; clone size: few; J gene: TRBJ1-2; CDR3 protein: CASSSRQDREDGYTF; CDR3 DNA: TGTGCCAGCAGCTCCCGACAGGATAGAGAGGATGGCTACACCTTC